This T cell receptor beta chain is drawn from a study of T cell repertoires in cytomegalovirus infection. Study as a whole: Recently identified HLA-C-restricted and well-studied HLA-B-restricted CMV epitopes were used. It was the public TCR beta signatures that indicated both CMV infection and matching HLA type. Study-wide points: Cumulative public TCR beta family frequency identified CMV carriers with the relevant HLA. In two of eight donors, the top clonotype was HLA-C-restricted CMV-specific.

J lost 4 bases, V lost 5 bases, and 13 bases had no gene match. The CDR3 length is 17 residues. Germline CDR1 is SGHTA and CDR2 is FQGNSA. Via MiXCR, TCRdb re-called the reads, giving one row per CDR3 protein. Counted here are hundreds of thousands of distinct CDR3 sequences, roughly a third occurring once; the ten biggest clones make up roughly 15%. Details on this clonotype: No antigen is known for it.

The rearrangement joins TRBV7-2 to TRBJ2-3; 9 nucleotides match TRBD2. This TCR derives from a human donor in good health (CMV status not recorded). Some clones in this sample may be carry-over from other donors' samples. Material: cultured PBMCs, obtained from culture after CMV antigen stimulation. The CDR3 DNA reads TGTGCCAGCAGCCCCCGAGGGGGCGGGAGGGCCCCAGATACGCAGTATTTT. Translation: CASSPRGGGRAPDTQYF. Full variable domain (outside the CDR3, taken from reference TRBV7-2 and TRBJ2-3): GAGVSQSPSNKVTEKGKDVELRCDPISGHTALYWYRQSLGQGLEFLIYFQGNSAPDKSGLPSDRFSAERTGGSVSTLTIQRTQQEDSAVYLCASSPRGGGRAPDTQYFGPGTRLTVL.